This T cell receptor beta chain was sequenced in a study of response to subunit inactivated influenza vaccine. This clonotype has just a few counts. Germline assignment: CDR1 LGHNA and CDR2 YNFKEQ. The germline V and J ends were trimmed by 2 bases and 2 bases, with 14 bases remaining between them. CDR3 size: 16 residues. MiXCR, run by TCRdb on the RT-PCR reads, gives a single entry per CDR3 protein. The sample has about 540,000 distinct CDR3 sequences; 20% to 25% are singletons. These data also featured in a second study, about T cells expressing NK-cell markers. From that report: Production of TCR beta cDNA relied on 5'RACE template switching with UMIs. Eight donors were sequenced, seven testing HCMV-seropositive and one testing seronegative. The authors applied an anti-gamma-delta TCR antibody in several experiments, and it restricted sorting to alpha-beta TCR T cells. One observes that, in several donors, these clonotypes were also the leading ones within the CD3+CD56-NKG2C+ fraction. Evidence did not settle whether expanded NKG2C+ T cell clones targeted HCMV.

The starting material was CD4+ T cells sorted from PBMCs, obtained 12 days after vaccination. The TCR comes from a man aged 50 to 59 who received an inactivated influenza vaccine. V gene TRBV4-2 combines with J gene TRBJ2-3; the D gene is possibly TRBD2 (5 bases). This CDR3 reads CASSQLGGTNTDTQYF. For the CDR3, the DNA is TGTGCCAGCAGCCAACTAGGAGGTACGAACACAGATACGCAGTATTTT.